These 21 T cell receptor beta chains originate from one sample sequenced in a study of T cell clonotyping in hematopoietic cell transplantation. The time point was: recipient sample about 28 days before transplant, after cytoreduction. TCRdb's copy holds only in-frame clones and misses some; the assay was immunoSEQ multiplex PCR. The sample lists roughly 46,000 clones; 82% were seen once. The source was peripheral blood mononuclear cells, collected before stem cell transplant. The receptors derive from a man in his sixties with myelodysplastic syndrome. Some clones in this sample may be carry-over from other donors' samples.

The chain combines TRBV5-1 with TRBJ2-2; TRBD1 matches at 7 bases. The length of the CDR3 is 13 residues. CDR1 and CDR2 from the germline V gene are SGHRS and YFSETQ. V shed 7 bases and J 7 bases; nucleotides not matched to a gene: 7. CDR3 sequence reads: CASRVQGYGELFF. DNA for the CDR3: TGCGCCAGCCGAGTACAGGGGTACGGGGAGCTGTTTTTT. The whole variable domain, remainder taken from reference TRBV5-1 and TRBJ2-2, is KAGVTQTPRYLIKTRGQQVTLSCSPISGHRSVSWYQQTPGQGLQFLFEYFSETQRNKGNFPGRFSGRQFSNSRSEMNVSTLELGDSALYLCASRVQGYGELFFGEGSRLTVL.

The chain links TRBV11-2 to TRBJ1-1; no clear D. Germline lookup yields CDR1 SGHAT and CDR2 FQNNGV. Trimming shortened V by 1 base and J by 1 base, and 7 bases separated the two germline ends. The CDR3 has 14 amino acids. This CDR3 is CASSLGPENTEAFF. In DNA form, the CDR3 reads TGTGCCAGCAGCTTAGGGCCAGAGAACACTGAAGCTTTCTTT.

The V call is TRBV6-5, the J call TRBJ2-3; D possibly corresponds to TRBD2 (6 bases). The CDR3 is 14 residues long. CDR1 MNHEY and CDR2 SVGAGI come from the germline V gene. With 1 base removed from V and 4 bases from J, the gap between germline ends came to 9 bases. For the CDR3, the DNA is TGTGCCAGCAGTTACTGGGGGGTCGCAGATACGCAGTATTTT. This codes for CASSYWGVADTQYF.

This chain connects TRBV11-2 to TRBJ2-2; unclear D gene. Trimming removed 0 bases at V and 9 bases at J, with 5 bases between. CDR1 SGHAT and CDR2 FQNNGV come from the germline V gene. The CDR3 is 12 residues long. The CDR3 spells CASSLDWRELFF. CDR3 bases: TGTGCCAGCAGCTTAGATTGGCGGGAGCTGTTTTTT.

The rearrangement links TRBV16 to TRBJ2-1; 10 positions match TRBD1. The V gene's germline CDR1 is KGHSY and CDR2 FQNENV. Trimming at V came to 4 bases and at J to 3 bases, leaving 6 bases not matched to a gene. This CDR3 spans 16 amino acids. CDR3 region: CASSRTTGGFYNEQFF. The CDR3 nucleotides are TGTGCCAGCAGCCGTACGACAGGGGGCTTCTACAATGAGCAGTTCTTC.

The genes are TRBV30 and TRBJ1-6; tentatively, D is TRBD1 (5 bases). The CDR3 extends over 15 amino acids. Germline-derived CDR1 and CDR2 are GTSNPN and SVGIG (reference sequence). V was pared by 1 base and J by 8 bases, with 15 bases between. The CDR3 nucleotides are TGTGCCTGGAGTGGAAATTACGGGGGGGATTCACCCCTCCACTTT. Translating gives CAWSGNYGGDSPLHF. Variable domain in full (rest from reference TRBV30 and TRBJ1-6): SQTIHQWPATLVQPVGSPLSLECTVEGTSNPNLYWYRQAAGRGLQLLFYSVGIGQISSEVPQNLSASRPQDRQFILSSKKLLLSDSGFYLCAWSGNYGGDSPLHFGNGTRLTVT.

This clone has a single count. V usage is TRBV5-6 and J usage is TRBJ2-7; 9 positions match TRBD2. V was clipped by 1 base and J by 4 bases; unmatched bases: 6. The CDR3 extends over 15 amino acids. The germline V gene has CDR1 SGHDT and CDR2 YYEEEE. In DNA, the CDR3 is TGTGCCAGCAGCTTGTGGGCGGGGGGGCAGTACGAGCAGTACTTC. As protein: CASSLWAGGQYEQYF.

This chain connects TRBV5-1 to TRBJ1-1; D not certain. CDR1 is SGHRS, CDR2 YFSETQ, per germline. The V and J ends lost 0 bases and 1 base respectively, with 7 bases between them. The CDR3 consists of 14 residues. CDR3 sequence (DNA): TGCGCCAGCAGCTTGGGAGAGCGGAACACTGAAGCTTTCTTT. It specifies CASSLGERNTEAFF. The full variable domain, rest sourced from reference TRBV5-1 and TRBJ1-1, is KAGVTQTPRYLIKTRGQQVTLSCSPISGHRSVSWYQQTPGQGLQFLFEYFSETQRNKGNFPGRFSGRQFSNSRSEMNVSTLELGDSALYLCASSLGERNTEAFFGQGTRLTVV.

In its sample, this clone was seen once. This chain uses TRBV10-3 with TRBJ2-5; 10 bases are shared with TRBD1. J lost 5 bases, V lost 6 bases, and 9 bases had no gene match. CDR3 size: 15 residues. Germline assignment: CDR1 ENHRY and CDR2 SYGVKD. CDR3 sequence (DNA): TGTGCCATCAGGAGGGGAGGGACAGGGGTTGAGACCCAGTACTTC. It yields the protein CAIRRGGTGVETQYF.

The chain employs TRBV7-3 and TRBJ2-1; D is tentatively TRBD1 or TRBD2 (5 bases each). The germline V and J ends were trimmed by 5 bases and 7 bases, with 15 bases remaining between them. Germline CDR1 SGHTA, CDR2 FQGTGA. This CDR3 comprises 14 residues. The CDR3 region is CASSPGTVGNEQFF. CDR3 nucleotides: TGTGCCAGCAGCCCCGGGACGGTGGGGAATGAGCAGTTCTTC.

The chain couples TRBV11-2 to TRBJ2-7, with D possibly being TRBD2 (6 bases). Germline V gives CDR1 SGHAT, CDR2 FQNNGV. Deletions cut 1 base from V and 6 bases from J, with 10 bases between. The CDR3 extends over 13 amino acids. Here the CDR3 reads CASSLVAGIEQYF. CDR3 DNA sequence: TGTGCCAGCAGCTTAGTTGCGGGAATCGAGCAGTACTTC.

This rearrangement joins TRBV27 to TRBJ1-6; 9 bases line up with TRBD1. J gave up 2 bases and V 7 bases, and 6 bases lay outside the gene matches. This CDR3 spans 16 amino acids. The germline CDR1 and CDR2 sequences are MNHEY and SMNVEV (reference sequence). The CDR3 region is CASNKQGAAYNSPLHF. As DNA, the CDR3 is TGTGCCAGCAACAAACAGGGGGCGGCCTATAATTCACCCCTCCACTTT.

This chain uses TRBV7-6 with TRBJ2-7, with 9 bases identical to TRBD1. CDR3 length: 15 residues. V trimming: 2 bases; J trimming: 2 bases; junction bases outside the gene matches: 4. Germline V CDR1 and CDR2: SGHVS, FNYEAQ. The CDR3 DNA reads TGTGCCAGCAGCTTAACCGGGACAGGGACCTACGAGCAGTACTTC. Its protein is CASSLTGTGTYEQYF.

The chain links TRBV14 to TRBJ2-6; D perhaps matches TRBD2 (5 bases). In germline, CDR1 is SGHDN, CDR2 FVKESK. V was clipped by 1 base and J by 2 bases, with 9 bases between them. The CDR3 runs to 16 residues. The CDR3 region is CASSQGWGAGANVLTF. The CDR3 nucleotides are TGTGCCAGCAGCCAAGGTTGGGGAGCTGGGGCCAACGTCCTGACTTTC.

The chain uses TRBV9 and TRBJ1-2; 7 bases agree with TRBD1. This CDR3 contains 15 residues. Looked up from germline, CDR1 is SGDLS and CDR2 is YYNGEE. V dropped 2 bases and J dropped 2; count of bases not matched to a gene: 6. The chain's CDR3 is CASSVRDSLNYGYTF. The DNA of the CDR3 is TGTGCCAGCAGCGTTCGGGACAGCCTCAACTATGGCTACACCTTC.

CDR3 region: CASSEGQGASGPIYF. CDR3 in DNA: TGTGCCAGCAGCGAGGGACAGGGGGCGTCGGGCCCCATATATTTT. The chain couples TRBV9 to TRBJ1-3, with 12 bases that match TRBD1. The germline CDR1 and CDR2 sequences are SGDLS and YYNGEE. The CDR3 is 15 residues long. The junction had 9 bases not matched to a gene; V was cut back by 3 bases and J by 11 bases.

This clone was found once. The chain carries TRBV29-1 and TRBJ2-5, with 7 bases matching TRBD1. Germline V gene lookup returns CDR1 SQVTM and CDR2 ANQGSEA. V lost 6 bases to trimming and J lost 0 bases; unmatched junction nucleotides: 4. The CDR3 length is 13 residues. For the CDR3, the DNA is TGCAGCGTACTGACAGGGAACCAAGAGACCCAGTACTTC. Amino acids: CSVLTGNQETQYF.

For the CDR3, the DNA is TGCGCCAGCAGCCATCTTTTGAGGGGACACCCTGAAGTAAACTATGGCTACACCTTC. Translating it yields CASSHLLRGHPEVNYGYTF. This chain connects TRBV4-3 to TRBJ1-2, with a tentative D call TRBD1 (6 bases). CDR3 length equals 19 residues. V was cut by 3 bases and J by 2 bases, with 25 bases left in between. Germline V gene data show CDR1 as LGHNA and CDR2 as YSLEER.

This clone was seen just once. The gene calls are TRBV7-8 and TRBJ1-4, with 8 nucleotides matching TRBD1. The J segment lost 4 bases and the V segment lost 5 bases, leaving 9 bases of the junction unmatched. The length of the CDR3 is 16 residues. From germline, CDR1 is SGHVS and CDR2 FQNEAQ. The CDR3 region is CASSKGQVNSNEKLFF. The CDR3 nucleotides read TGTGCCAGCAGCAAGGGACAGGTGAATAGTAATGAAAAACTGTTTTTT. Full variable domain (missing parts from reference TRBV7-8 and TRBJ1-4): GAGVSQSPRYKVAKRGQDVALRCDPISGHVSLFWYQQALGQGPEFLTYFQNEAQLDKSGLPSDRFFAERPEGSVSTLKIQRTQQEDSAVYLCASSKGQVNSNEKLFFGSGTQLSVL.

This chain joins TRBV20-1 and TRBJ2-7; 8 bases are a match to TRBD1. The CDR3 extends over 11 amino acids. The germline CDR1 and CDR2 sequences are DFQATT and SNEGSKA (reference sequence). The CDR3 bases are TGCAGCGGACAGGGTACCTACGAGCAGTACTTC. This encodes CSGQGTYEQYF.

V is TRBV7-2 and J is TRBJ2-7; the D gene is possibly TRBD1 (6 bases). V gave up 5 bases and J gave up 3 bases, with 20 bases separating them. CDR1 and CDR2 from the germline V gene are SGHTA and FQGNSA. There are 16 residues in the CDR3. CDR3 residues: CASSLKLGGQSYEQYF. The CDR3 nucleotides are TGTGCCAGCAGCCTGAAACTGGGCGGACAGAGCTACGAGCAGTACTTC.